Listed below are T cell receptor beta chains from one sample, sequenced in a study of blood T cell repertoires in COVID-19. Sequencing was performed with immunoSEQ multiplex PCR; in TCRdb, only in-frame clones are kept and a portion is missing. The sample shows over 110,000 clones, roughly 86% of them seen only once. The sequenced sample was peripheral blood. The receptors were sampled from a man aged 70 or older with acute or convalescent COVID-19. The CDR3 runs from the conserved cysteine through the conserved F or W. The D gene is left open where the match is weak. Clone size is shown for a subset of rows, as once, few, many or a class of expanded clone.

J gene,V gene,clone size,D gene,CDR3 protein,CDR3 DNA
TRBJ1-1,TRBV28,-,-,CASSLFLQGNTEAFF,TGTGCCAGCAGTTTATTCTTACAGGGAAACACTGAAGCTTTCTTT
TRBJ1-2,TRBV29-1,-,TRBD1,CSATGQAYGYGYTF,TGCAGCGCTACCGGACAGGCCTATGGCTATGGCTACACCTTC
TRBJ2-1,TRBV19,-,TRBD2,CASSRRTSVWDEQFF,TGTGCCAGTAGTAGGAGGACTAGCGTGTGGGATGAGCAGTTCTTC
TRBJ2-3,TRBV5-4,once,TRBD2,CASSLDLAGEDTQYF,TGTGCCAGCAGCTTGGATCTAGCGGGGGAAGATACGCAGTATTTT
TRBJ1-2,TRBV18,-,-,CASSPGRGYGYTF,TGTGCCAGCTCACCTGGAAGGGGGTATGGCTACACCTTC
TRBJ1-3,TRBV30,-,-,CAWMSGNTIYF,TGTGCCTGGATGAGTGGAAACACCATATATTTT
TRBJ2-6,TRBV10-3,once,-,CAISDNTRSGANVLTF,TGTGCCATCAGTGATAACACCCGCTCTGGGGCCAACGTCCTGACTTTC
TRBJ1-1,TRBV20-1,few,-,CSASKNTEAFF,TGCAGTGCTAGCAAGAACACTGAAGCTTTCTTT
TRBJ2-5,TRBV19,-,-,CASSAGRGETQYF,TGTGCCAGTAGCGCCGGTAGGGGAGAGACCCAGTACTTC
TRBJ1-1,TRBV27,-,TRBD1,CANSLTGPTEAFF,TGTGCCAACAGTCTGACAGGGCCCACTGAAGCTTTCTTT
TRBJ2-3,TRBV7-9,-,-,CASSRPGITDTQYF,TGTGCCAGCAGCCGGCCGGGGATTACAGATACGCAGTATTTT
TRBJ2-1,TRBV3-1/TRBV3-2,-,-,CASKGWGDEQFF,TGTGCCAGCAAAGGTTGGGGAGATGAGCAGTTCTTC
TRBJ1-2,TRBV11-2,-,-,CASSLPQRSGGYTF,TGTGCCAGCAGCTTACCACAACGAAGCGGTGGCTACACCTTC
TRBJ2-7,TRBV7-9,-,TRBD1,CASSLPGQGSEQYF,TGTGCCAGCAGCTTACCGGGACAGGGATCCGAGCAGTACTTC
TRBJ2-1,TRBV28,-,-,CASSPGFGGREQFF,TGTGCCAGCAGCCCCGGGTTCGGGGGAAGGGAGCAGTTCTTC
TRBJ1-6,TRBV12-3/TRBV12-4,-,-,CASNRNGDSALHF,TGTGCCAGCAACAGAAACGGGGATTCGGCCCTCCACTTT